The present T cell receptor beta chain was sequenced within a study of Graves' ophthalmopathy and Graves' hyperthyroidism. Background on the study: Before any treatment, peripheral blood was taken at the initial diagnosis.

PBMCs came from roughly 10 ml of fresh peripheral blood. Notes on the study in general: Clonotypes were expanded in thyroid at above 0.001 frequency, and most also appeared in blood. The model's ophthalmopathy progression predictions had approximately 65% sensitivity and less than 85% specificity.

Amplification targeted the TCR beta CDR3 regions, with RNA transcripts as the source material. HTBI-primed RT-PCR formed the first round, and a multiplex PCR formed the second. TCRdb used MiXCR to reprocess the multiplex PCR reads, holding one entry per CDR3 protein. The table has around 600,000 distinct CDR3 sequences, about two fifths seen once. As to this clonotype: Its antigen is unidentified. This sequence may be a read error, since a much larger clone differs from it by one base.

The receptor comes from an adult man with Graves' ophthalmopathy. Sequencing used peripheral blood.

The CDR3 DNA reads as TGTGCCAGCAGCCACCTATTTGGGTTTAGGCCCAGGGACAATCAGCCCCAGCATTTT. Translated: CASSHLFGFRPRDNQPQHF. J is TRBJ1-5 and V is TRBV7-4; D is possibly TRBD1 (5 bases). Trimming shortened V by 5 bases and J by 3 bases, and 26 bases separated the two germline ends. The CDR3 is 19 residues long. Germline CDR1 and CDR2: SGHVT and SQSDAQ. Complete variable domain (other parts from reference TRBV7-4 and TRBJ1-5): GAGVSQSPRYKVAKRGRDVALRCDSISGHVTLYWYRQTLGQGSEVLTYSQSDAQRDKSGRPSGRFSAERPERSVSTLKIQRTEQGDSAVYLCASSHLFGFRPRDNQPQHFGDGTRLSIL.